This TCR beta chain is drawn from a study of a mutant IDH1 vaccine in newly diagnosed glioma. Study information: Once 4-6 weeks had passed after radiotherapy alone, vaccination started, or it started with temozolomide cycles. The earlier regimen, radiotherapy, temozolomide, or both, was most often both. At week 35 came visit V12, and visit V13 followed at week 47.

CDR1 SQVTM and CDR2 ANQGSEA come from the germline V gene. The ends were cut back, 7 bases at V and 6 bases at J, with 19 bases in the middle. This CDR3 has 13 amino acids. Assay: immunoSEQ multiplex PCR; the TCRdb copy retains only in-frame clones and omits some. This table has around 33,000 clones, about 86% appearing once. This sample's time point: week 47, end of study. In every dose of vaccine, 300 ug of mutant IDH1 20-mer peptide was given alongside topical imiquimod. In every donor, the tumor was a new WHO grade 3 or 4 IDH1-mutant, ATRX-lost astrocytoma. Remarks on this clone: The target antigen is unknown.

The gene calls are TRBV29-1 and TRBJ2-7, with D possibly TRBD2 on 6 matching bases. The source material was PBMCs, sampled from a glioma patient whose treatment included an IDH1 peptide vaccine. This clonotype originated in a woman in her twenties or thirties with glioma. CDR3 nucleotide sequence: TGCAGCGCAGCCGGGACTTTAAGTAGCGAGCAGTACTTC. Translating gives CSAAGTLSSEQYF.